This TCR beta chain was captured in a study of T-cell reconstitution after alpha-beta-depleted transplantation in children. Findings of the study overall: T-cell numbers and diversity one year post-transplant derived largely from freshly generated T cells. Recipient T cells and thymic progenitors that survived gave rise to the high TCRbeta diversity observed at day 60 in some patients. In patients about two months after transplant, alpha-beta T cells reportedly arose from several hundred expanded graft clones.

This sample's TCRbeta library carried unique molecular identifier barcodes. TCRdb reanalysed the PCR reads using MiXCR and keeps one entry per CDR3 protein. The table has just under 350,000 distinct CDR3 sequences, around 15% seen once; the top ten hold roughly 40%. V was clipped by 1 base and J by 1 base, with 15 bases between them. In germline, CDR1 is SGHTA, CDR2 FQGNSA. The CDR3 has 17 amino acids. In the case of this clonotype: Its antigen remains unidentified.

The sequence was collected from a male patient between 2 and 10 years old who had a stem cell transplant for acute lymphoblastic leukemia, so the T cells may come from the graft donor. The gene calls are TRBV7-2 and TRBJ2-3; weak D call: TRBD2 (5 bases). The material was PBMCs, mostly from graft donor cells, obtained 360 days after TCRalphabeta/CD19-depleted stem cell transplant. The CDR3: CASSLGWELRRTDTQYF. In DNA form, the CDR3 reads TGTGCCAGCAGCTTAGGGTGGGAGTTGAGACGCACAGATACGCAGTATTTT. The full variable domain, completed using reference TRBV7-2 and TRBJ2-3, is GAGVSQSPSNKVTEKGKDVELRCDPISGHTALYWYRQSLGQGLEFLIYFQGNSAPDKSGLPSDRFSAERTGGSVSTLTIQRTQQEDSAVYLCASSLGWELRRTDTQYFGPGTRLTVL.